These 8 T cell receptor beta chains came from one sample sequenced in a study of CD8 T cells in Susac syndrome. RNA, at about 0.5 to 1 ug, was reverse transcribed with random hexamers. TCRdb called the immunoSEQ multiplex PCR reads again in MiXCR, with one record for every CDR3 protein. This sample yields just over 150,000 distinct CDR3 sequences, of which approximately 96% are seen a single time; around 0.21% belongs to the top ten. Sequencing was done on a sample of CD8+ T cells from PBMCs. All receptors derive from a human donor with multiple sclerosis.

CDR3 in amino acids: CASSVTGSGELFF. DNA for the CDR3: TGTGCCAGCAGCGTGACAGGGTCCGGGGAGCTGTTTTTT. The chain recombines TRBV9 with TRBJ2-2; 7 positions agree with TRBD1. CDR3 length equals 13 residues. From germline, CDR1 is SGDLS and CDR2 YYNGEE. The J segment lost 6 bases and the V segment lost 2 bases, leaving 1 base of the junction unmatched.

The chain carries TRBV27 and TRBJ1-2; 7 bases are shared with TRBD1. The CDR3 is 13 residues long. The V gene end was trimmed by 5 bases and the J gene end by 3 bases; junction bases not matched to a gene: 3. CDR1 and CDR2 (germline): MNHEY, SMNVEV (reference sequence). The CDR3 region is CASSEGAHYGYTF. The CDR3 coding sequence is TGTGCCAGCAGTGAGGGGGCCCACTATGGCTACACCTTC.

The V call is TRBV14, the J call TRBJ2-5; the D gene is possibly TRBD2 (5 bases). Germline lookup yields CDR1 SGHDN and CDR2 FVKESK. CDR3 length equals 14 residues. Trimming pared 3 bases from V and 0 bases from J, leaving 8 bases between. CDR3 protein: CASSHRTYQETQYF. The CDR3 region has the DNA TGTGCCAGCAGCCATCGGACTTACCAAGAGACCCAGTACTTC.

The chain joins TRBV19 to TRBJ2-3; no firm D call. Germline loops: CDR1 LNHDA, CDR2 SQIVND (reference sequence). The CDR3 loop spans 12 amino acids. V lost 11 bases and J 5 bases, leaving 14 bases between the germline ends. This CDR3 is CAVGGGVDTQYF. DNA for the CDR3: TGTGCCGTAGGCGGTGGGGTAGATACGCAGTATTTT.

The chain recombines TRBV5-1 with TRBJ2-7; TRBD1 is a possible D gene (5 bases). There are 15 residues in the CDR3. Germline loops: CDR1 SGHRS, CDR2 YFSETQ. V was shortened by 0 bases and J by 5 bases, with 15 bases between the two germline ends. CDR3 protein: CASSLEGQGLDEQYF. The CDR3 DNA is TGCGCCAGCAGCTTGGAGGGGCAGGGCCTGGACGAGCAGTACTTC.

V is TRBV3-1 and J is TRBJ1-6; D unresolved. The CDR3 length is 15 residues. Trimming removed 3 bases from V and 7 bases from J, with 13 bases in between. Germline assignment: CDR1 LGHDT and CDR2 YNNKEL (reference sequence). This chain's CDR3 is CASSHSLWGNSPLHF. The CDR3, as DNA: TGTGCCAGCAGCCACTCTCTATGGGGAAATTCACCCCTCCACTTT.

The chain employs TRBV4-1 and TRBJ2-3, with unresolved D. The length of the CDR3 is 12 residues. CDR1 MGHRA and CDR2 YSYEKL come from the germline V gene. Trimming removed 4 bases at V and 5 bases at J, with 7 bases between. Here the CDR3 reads CASSPDRDTQYF. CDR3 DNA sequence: TGCGCCAGCAGCCCCGATAGAGATACGCAGTATTTT.

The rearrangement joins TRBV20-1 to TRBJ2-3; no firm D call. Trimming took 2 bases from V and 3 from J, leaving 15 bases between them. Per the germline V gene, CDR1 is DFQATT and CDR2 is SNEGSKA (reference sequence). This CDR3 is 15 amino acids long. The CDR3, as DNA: TGCAGTGCTAGAAGATTCCTAGATCTGACAGATACGCAGTATTTT. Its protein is CSARRFLDLTDTQYF.